Listed here are 15 T cell receptor beta chains from one sample, sequenced in a study of blood T cell repertoires in COVID-19. Generated by immunoSEQ multiplex PCR, the TCRdb table keeps only in-frame clones and is missing some. The sample yields fewer than 300,000 clones, around nine tenths seen once. The sequencing input was peripheral blood. The receptors were sampled from a woman between 35 and 50 years old who had recovered from COVID-19.

This rearrangement joins TRBV6-5 to TRBJ2-7, with 9 bases fitting TRBD1. The CDR3 is 14 residues long. Trimming cost V 6 bases and J 0 bases; bases outside gene matches: 3. The germline V gene has CDR1 MNHEY and CDR2 SVGAGI. CDR3 DNA sequence: TGTGCCAGCAGCTGGGACAGGGCCTCCTACGAGCAGTACTTC. Translated, it gives CASSWDRASYEQYF.

This chain connects TRBV4-3 to TRBJ1-2, with 11 positions matching TRBD1. J gave up 7 bases and V 4 bases, and 2 bases lay outside the gene matches. The CDR3 length is 13 residues. Germline lookup yields CDR1 LGHNA and CDR2 YSLEER. CDR3 amino acids: CASSPGQGGGYTF. In nucleotides, the CDR3 is TGCGCCAGCAGCCCGGGACAGGGGGGTGGCTACACCTTC.

This clone was seen more than once but under ten times. The J gene is TRBJ1-1, the V gene TRBV24-1; no definite D call. This CDR3 comprises 14 residues. Germline values: CDR1 KGHDR, CDR2 SFDVKD. V lost 4 bases and J lost 6, with 14 bases in between. CDR3 protein: CATSDPPGRAEAFF. CDR3 in DNA: TGTGCCACCAGTGACCCCCCGGGGAGGGCTGAAGCTTTCTTT.

This chain links TRBV19 with TRBJ2-5, with 7 bases lining up with TRBD1. In germline, CDR1 is LNHDA, CDR2 SQIVND (reference sequence). The CDR3 runs 16 residues. V lost 3 bases, J lost 5 bases, and 12 bases stayed unmatched. This CDR3 reads CASSMGDRPPAETQYF. The CDR3 DNA reads as TGTGCCAGTAGTATGGGGGACAGACCCCCCGCGGAGACCCAGTACTTC.

V and J are TRBV5-4 and TRBJ1-2, with D tentatively TRBD1 (6 bases). CDR3 size: 17 residues. Trimming removed 4 bases from V and 4 bases from J, with 23 bases in between. The germline CDR1 and CDR2 sequences are SGHNT and YYREEE (reference sequence). CDR3 protein: CASSPGGAAPAGYGYTF. CDR3 DNA sequence: TGTGCCAGCAGCCCGGGGGGGGCGGCTCCCGCTGGCTATGGCTACACCTTC.

The rearrangement links TRBV11-2 to TRBJ1-5, with D uncertain. V was shortened by 0 bases and J by 2 bases, with 8 bases between the two germline ends. CDR3 length: 15 residues. CDR1 is SGHAT, CDR2 FQNNGV, per germline. The DNA of the CDR3 is TGTGCCAGCAGCTTAGAAGGGCGGGGCAATCAGCCCCAGCATTTT. This translates into CASSLEGRGNQPQHF. Full variable domain (rest looked up from reference TRBV11-2 and TRBJ1-5): EAGVAQSPRYKIIEKRQSVAFWCNPISGHATLYWYQQILGQGPKLLIQFQNNGVVDDSQLPKDRFSAERLKGVDSTLKIQPAKLEDSAVYLCASSLEGRGNQPQHFGDGTRLSIL.

The V call is TRBV9, the J call TRBJ2-3, with 7 bases identical to TRBD2. J gave up 3 bases and V 0 bases, and 7 bases lay outside the gene matches. This CDR3 is built from 16 residues. Germline V lookup: CDR1 SGDLS, CDR2 YYNGEE. The DNA of the CDR3 is TGTGCCAGCAGCGTAGGCGGCGGGAGCGGGACAGATACGCAGTATTTT. Its translation is CASSVGGGSGTDTQYF.

The chain uses TRBV6-5 and TRBJ2-7; 7 nucleotides align to TRBD2. Trimming at V came to 7 bases and at J to 2 bases, leaving 11 bases not matched to a gene. The CDR3 is made up of 15 amino acids. CDR1 and CDR2 from the germline V gene are MNHEY and SVGAGI. CDR3 residues: CASTLGGSGPYEQYF. CDR3 coding DNA: TGTGCCAGCACCCTTGGCGGGAGCGGACCCTACGAGCAGTACTTC.

This clone is a singleton in its sample. Other nucleotide sequences in the sample specify the same CDR3. The rearrangement uses TRBV27 and TRBJ2-7; 7 bases are a match to TRBD2. The CDR3 totals 12 residues. The J segment lost 6 bases and the V segment lost 3 bases, leaving 2 bases of the junction unmatched. Looked up from germline, CDR1 is MNHEY and CDR2 is SMNVEV (reference sequence). CDR3 loop: CASSFPGGEQYF. For the CDR3, the DNA is TGTGCCAGCAGTTTCCCGGGGGGCGAGCAGTACTTC.

The chain joins TRBV7-9 to TRBJ2-5; 7 positions agree with TRBD2. CDR1 and CDR2 from the germline V gene are SEHNR and FQNEAQ (reference sequence). CDR3 length: 12 amino acids. V trimming: 5 bases; J trimming: 7 bases; junction bases outside the gene matches: 4. The CDR3 loop reads CASSQWGGTQYF. The CDR3 nucleotides read TGTGCCAGCAGCCAATGGGGGGGGACCCAGTACTTC.

This clone was seen a single time. The chain joins TRBV5-1 to TRBJ2-5; 7 bases agree with TRBD1. J gave up 5 bases and V 0 bases, and 4 bases lay outside the gene matches. The CDR3 runs to 14 residues. CDR1 is SGHRS, CDR2 YFSETQ, per germline. The CDR3 protein is CASSLGQGEETQYF. CDR3 DNA: TGCGCCAGCAGCTTGGGACAGGGAGAGGAGACCCAGTACTTC.

A word on this clone: A read error may produce the germline difference seen at one junction end. The V and J genes are TRBV19 and TRBJ1-1; 9 bases are a match to TRBD1. The germline CDR1 and CDR2 sequences are LNHDA and SQIVND (reference sequence). The CDR3 extends over 12 amino acids. The CDR3 reads CASRGTGNEAFF. The CDR3 DNA follows: TGTGCTAGTAGGGGGACAGGGAATGAAGCTTTCTTT.

The chain is built from TRBV12-3 or TRBV12-4 and TRBJ2-7; weak D call: TRBD2 (6 bases). V lost 6 bases and J 3 bases, leaving 12 bases between the germline ends. The CDR3 length is 13 residues. The CDR3 here is CASSGGIRYEQYF. CDR3 nucleotides: TGTGCCAGCAGCGGCGGGATTCGCTACGAGCAGTACTTC.

The chain combines TRBV5-1 with TRBJ1-1; a weak D match, TRBD1 (6 bases). CDR1 is SGHRS and CDR2 is YFSETQ in the germline V gene. Trimming took off 0 bases at V and 3 bases at J, with 12 bases between the two ends. The CDR3 is made up of 15 amino acids. Here the CDR3 DNA reads TGCGCCAGCAGCTTGGCCGACAGGCTACACACTGAAGCTTTCTTT. This codes for CASSLADRLHTEAFF.

This rearrangement joins TRBV5-1 to TRBJ2-1; 10 nucleotides line up with TRBD2. CDR1 SGHRS and CDR2 YFSETQ come from the germline V gene. J lost 4 bases, V lost 1 base, and 5 bases had no gene match. This CDR3 region has 16 residues. CDR3 in DNA: TGCGCCAGCAGCTTGACGCTAGCGGGGGCTTACAATGAGCAGTTCTTC. This encodes CASSLTLAGAYNEQFF.